This is a list of T cell receptor beta chains from one sample in a study of CD8 T cells in ankylosing spondylitis. TCRdb re-called the 5' RACE reads through MiXCR, storing one row per CDR3 protein. The table has around 39,000 distinct CDR3 sequences, 13% seen once. The sample comprised synovial fluid, either unsorted or a sorted T cell fraction (not recorded which). These receptors came from a male donor with ankylosing spondylitis. Each CDR3 is given with its conserved first and last residue. The order of the fields is D gene, J gene, clone size, V gene, CDR3 protein, CDR3 DNA. A D gene is named only where the DNA matches it firmly. Only some rows state a clone size, as once, few, many or a class for expanded clones.

d_call: .; j_call: TRBJ2-5; clone_size: few; v_call: TRBV5-1; cdr3_aa: CASSPNTFGGGETQYF; cdr3_nt: TGCGCCAGCAGCCCGAATACATTTGGAGGGGGAGAGACCCAGTACTTC
d_call: .; j_call: TRBJ1-1; clone_size: many; v_call: TRBV7-2; cdr3_aa: CASSWGLNTEAFF; cdr3_nt: TGTGCCAGCAGCTGGGGTCTGAACACTGAAGCTTTCTTT
d_call: .; j_call: TRBJ2-3; clone_size: many; v_call: TRBV20-1; cdr3_aa: CSARDWVGSTTDTQYF; cdr3_nt: TGCAGTGCTAGAGATTGGGTCGGGAGTACCACAGATACGCAGTATTTT
d_call: .; j_call: TRBJ2-2; clone_size: few; v_call: TRBV6-5; cdr3_aa: CASSYSGTSTGELFF; cdr3_nt: TGTGCCAGCAGTTACTCCGGGACGTCGACCGGGGAGCTGTTTTTT
d_call: TRBD2; j_call: TRBJ2-1; clone_size: .; v_call: TRBV27; cdr3_aa: CASSTGTSGRAYNEQFF; cdr3_nt: TGTGCCAGCAGTACCGGGACTAGCGGGAGGGCCTACAATGAGCAGTTCTTC
d_call: TRBD1; j_call: TRBJ2-5; clone_size: many; v_call: TRBV15; cdr3_aa: CATSLGQEQETQYF; cdr3_nt: TGTGCCACCAGCCTGGGACAGGAGCAAGAGACCCAGTACTTC
d_call: .; j_call: TRBJ1-1; clone_size: many; v_call: TRBV6-2/TRBV6-3; cdr3_aa: CASSSRDNTEAFF; cdr3_nt: TGTGCCAGCAGTTCCCGGGACAACACTGAAGCTTTCTTT
d_call: .; j_call: TRBJ1-4; clone_size: many; v_call: TRBV7-7; cdr3_aa: CASSSRAGHHEGSEKLFF; cdr3_nt: TGTGCTAGCAGCTCCCGAGCTGGACACCACGAGGGAAGTGAAAAACTGTTTTTT
d_call: .; j_call: TRBJ2-1; clone_size: few; v_call: TRBV12-3/TRBV12-4; cdr3_aa: CASSPGWVNEQFF; cdr3_nt: TGTGCCAGCAGTCCGGGTTGGGTGAATGAGCAGTTCTTC
d_call: .; j_call: TRBJ2-3; clone_size: few; v_call: TRBV14; cdr3_aa: CASSQGPSSTDTQYF; cdr3_nt: TGTGCCAGCAGCCAGGGGCCTTCTAGCACAGATACGCAGTATTTT